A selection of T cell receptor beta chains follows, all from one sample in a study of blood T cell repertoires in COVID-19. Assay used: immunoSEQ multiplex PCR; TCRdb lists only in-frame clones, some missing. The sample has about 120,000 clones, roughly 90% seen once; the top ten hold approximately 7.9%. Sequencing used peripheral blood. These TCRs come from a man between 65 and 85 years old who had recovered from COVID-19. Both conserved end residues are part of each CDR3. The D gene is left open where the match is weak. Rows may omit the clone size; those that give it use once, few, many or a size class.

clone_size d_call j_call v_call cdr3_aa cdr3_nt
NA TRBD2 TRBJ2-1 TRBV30 CAWSVLAGNEQFF TGTGCCTGGAGTGTACTAGCGGGGAATGAGCAGTTCTTC
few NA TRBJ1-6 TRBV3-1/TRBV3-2 CASSQDIQPNSPLHF TGTGCCAGCAGCCAAGATATACAGCCGAATTCACCCCTCCACTTT
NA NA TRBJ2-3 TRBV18 CASSPGRKYTDTQYF TGTGCCAGCTCACCGGGGCGGAAATACACAGATACGCAGTATTTT
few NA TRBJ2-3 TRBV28 CASSARTVWTSTDTQYF TGTGCCAGCAGTGCGCGGACAGTATGGACTAGCACAGATACGCAGTATTTT
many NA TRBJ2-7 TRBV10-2 CASSVQGYEQYF TGCGCCAGCAGTGTTCAGGGCTACGAGCAGTACTTC
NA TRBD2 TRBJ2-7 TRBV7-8 CASSLAARGVSYEQYF TGTGCCAGCAGCTTAGCGGCGCGGGGGGTTTCCTACGAGCAGTACTTC
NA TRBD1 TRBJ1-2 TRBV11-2 CASSLDLGQGKTF TGTGCCAGCAGCTTAGATCTAGGACAGGGTAAAACCTTC
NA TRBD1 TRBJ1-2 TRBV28 CASSLSGRGVYGYTF TGTGCCAGCAGTTTATCTGGCAGGGGGGTCTATGGCTACACCTTC
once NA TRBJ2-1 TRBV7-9 CASSLGAESHEQFF TGTGCCAGCAGCTTAGGGGCCGAATCGCATGAGCAGTTCTTC
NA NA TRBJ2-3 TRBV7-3 CASSPAGTGATDTQYF TGTGCCAGCAGCCCGGCGGGAACGGGAGCAACAGATACGCAGTATTTT
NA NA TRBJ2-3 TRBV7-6 CASRNPLQGRADTQYF TGTGCCAGCAGAAACCCCCTACAGGGTCGAGCAGATACGCAGTATTTT
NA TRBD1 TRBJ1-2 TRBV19 CASSIGQGADYTF TGTGCCAGTAGTATTGGCCAGGGGGCTGACTACACCTTC
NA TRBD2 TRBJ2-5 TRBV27 CASSSGGGAWETQYF TGTGCCAGCAGTTCCGGCGGGGGGGCCTGGGAGACCCAGTACTTC
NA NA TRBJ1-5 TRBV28 CASSLPYRVGQPQHF TGTGCCAGCAGTTTACCCTACAGGGTGGGCCAGCCCCAGCATTTT
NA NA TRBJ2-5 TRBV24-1 CATSDPARDDETQYF TGTGCCACCAGTGACCCCGCCAGGGATGACGAGACCCAGTACTTC
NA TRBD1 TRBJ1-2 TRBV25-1 CASNTGGQGYTF TGTGCCAGCAACACAGGGGGGCAAGGCTACACCTTC
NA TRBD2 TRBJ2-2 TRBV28 CASSAAGTSNTGELFF TGTGCCAGCAGTGCCGCCGGGACTAGCAACACCGGGGAGCTGTTTTTT
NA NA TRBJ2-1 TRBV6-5 CASSSGSRGYNEQFF TGTGCCAGCAGTTCCGGGAGCAGGGGGTACAATGAGCAGTTCTTC
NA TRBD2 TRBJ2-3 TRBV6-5 CASSYSRGGPTDTQYF TGTGCCAGCAGTTACTCGCGGGGGGGGCCCACAGATACGCAGTATTTT
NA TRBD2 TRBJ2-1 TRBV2 CASSGLAGDYNEQFF TGTGCCAGCAGTGGACTAGCGGGAGACTACAATGAGCAGTTCTTC
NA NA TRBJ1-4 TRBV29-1 CSVGLGREKLFF TGCAGCGTTGGTTTGGGGAGGGAAAAACTGTTTTTT
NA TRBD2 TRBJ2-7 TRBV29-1 CSVAAGGNYEQYF TGCAGCGTTGCTGCGGGAGGGAATTACGAGCAGTACTTC
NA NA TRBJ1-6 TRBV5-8 CASSTRQSVWYSPLHF TGTGCCAGCAGCACCCGACAGTCTGTTTGGTATTCACCCCTCCACTTT
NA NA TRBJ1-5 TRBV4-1 CASGYGQYSNQPQHF TGCGCCAGCGGATATGGACAGTATAGCAATCAGCCCCAGCATTTT
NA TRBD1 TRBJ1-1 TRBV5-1 CASSYTGGLNTEAFF TGCGCCAGCAGCTATACAGGGGGCTTGAACACTGAAGCTTTCTTT
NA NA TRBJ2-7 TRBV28 CASSTTGYEQYF TGTGCCAGCAGCACTACTGGCTACGAGCAGTACTTC
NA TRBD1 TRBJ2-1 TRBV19 CASRDRYNEQFF TGTGCCAGCAGGGACAGGTACAATGAGCAGTTCTTC
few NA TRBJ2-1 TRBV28 CASSFSGQRYNEQFF TGTGCCAGCAGTTTCTCAGGACAGAGGTACAATGAGCAGTTCTTC
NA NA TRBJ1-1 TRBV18 CASSPRRNTGGTVNTEAFF TGTGCCAGCTCACCACGTCGTAATACGGGGGGAACGGTGAACACTGAAGCTTTCTTT
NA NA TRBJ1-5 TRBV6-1 CASSELRPPGPQHF TGTGCCAGCAGTGAGCTCCGCCCCCCAGGGCCCCAGCATTTT
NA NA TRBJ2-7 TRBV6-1 CASSDGQALGEQYF TGTGCCAGCAGTGATGGACAAGCCCTAGGCGAGCAGTACTTC
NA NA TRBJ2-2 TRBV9 CASSATLSTGELFF TGTGCCAGCAGCGCAACCTTGAGCACCGGGGAGCTGTTTTTT
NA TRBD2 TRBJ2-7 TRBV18 CASSQTSGILGDEQYF TGTGCCAGCTCACAAACTAGCGGGATACTAGGCGACGAGCAGTACTTC
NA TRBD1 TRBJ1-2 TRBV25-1 CASSGGTAKWGYTF TGTGCCAGCAGTGGCGGGACAGCCAAATGGGGCTACACCTTC
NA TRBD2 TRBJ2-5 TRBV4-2 CASSQEPLAVTQETQYF TGTGCCAGCAGCCAAGAACCTCTAGCGGTAACACAAGAGACCCAGTACTTC
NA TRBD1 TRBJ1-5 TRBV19 CASSTGGIQPQHF TGTGCCAGTTCGACAGGGGGGATTCAGCCCCAGCATTTT
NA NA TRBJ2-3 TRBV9 CASSARQGGRGDTQYF TGTGCCAGCAGCGCTCGACAGGGAGGTCGTGGGGATACGCAGTATTTT
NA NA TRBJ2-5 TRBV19 CASSTGEGPEETQYF TGTGCCAGTAGTACAGGGGAAGGGCCTGAAGAGACCCAGTACTTC
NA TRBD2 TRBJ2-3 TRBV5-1 CASSLGLAGVDTQYF TGCGCCAGCAGCTTGGGGCTAGCGGGAGTTGATACGCAGTATTTT
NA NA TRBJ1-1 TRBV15 CATSTQGNTEAFF TGTGCCACCAGCACGCAGGGGAACACTGAAGCTTTCTTT
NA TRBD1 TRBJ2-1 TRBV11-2 CASSSGQGPNNEQFF TGTGCCAGCAGTTCCGGACAGGGCCCTAACAATGAGCAGTTCTTC
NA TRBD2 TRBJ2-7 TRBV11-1 CASSLAGAQYEQYF TGTGCCAGCAGCTTGGCGGGAGCGCAGTACGAGCAGTACTTC
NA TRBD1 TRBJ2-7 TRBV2 CASRTDRAGEQYF TGTGCCAGCAGGACGGACAGGGCTGGAGAGCAGTACTTC
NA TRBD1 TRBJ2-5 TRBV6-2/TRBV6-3 CASSKHRDRETQYF TGTGCCAGCAGTAAGCACCGGGACAGGGAGACCCAGTACTTC